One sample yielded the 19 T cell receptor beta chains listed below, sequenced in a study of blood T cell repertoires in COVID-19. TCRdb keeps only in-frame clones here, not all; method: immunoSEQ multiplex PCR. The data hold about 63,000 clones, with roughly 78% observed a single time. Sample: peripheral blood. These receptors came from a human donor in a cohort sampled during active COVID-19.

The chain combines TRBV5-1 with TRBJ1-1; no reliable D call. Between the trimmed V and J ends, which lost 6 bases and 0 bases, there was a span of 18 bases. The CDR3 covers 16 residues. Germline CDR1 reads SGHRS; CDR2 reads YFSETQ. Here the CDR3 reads CASTRTSGDLNTEAFF. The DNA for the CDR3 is TGCGCCAGCACTAGAACGTCGGGAGATTTGAACACTGAAGCTTTCTTT.

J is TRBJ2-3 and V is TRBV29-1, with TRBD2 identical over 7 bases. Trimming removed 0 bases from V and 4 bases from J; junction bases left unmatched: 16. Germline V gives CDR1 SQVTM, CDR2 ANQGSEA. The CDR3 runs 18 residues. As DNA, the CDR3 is TGCAGCGTTGAAGATTGGAAGGGGCGGGAGTTAGTCGCAGATACGCAGTATTTT. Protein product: CSVEDWKGRELVADTQYF.

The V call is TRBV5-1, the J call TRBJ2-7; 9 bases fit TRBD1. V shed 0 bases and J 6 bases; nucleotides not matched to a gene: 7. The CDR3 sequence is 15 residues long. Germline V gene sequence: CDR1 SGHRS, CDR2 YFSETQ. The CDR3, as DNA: TGCGCCAGCAGCTTGGTGGGGACAGGGACTCTCGAGCAGTACTTC. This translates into CASSLVGTGTLEQYF.

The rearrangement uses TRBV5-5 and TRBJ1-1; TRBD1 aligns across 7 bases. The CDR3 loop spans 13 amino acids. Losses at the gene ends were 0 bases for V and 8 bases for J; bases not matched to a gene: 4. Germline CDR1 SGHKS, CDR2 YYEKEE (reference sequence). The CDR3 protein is CASSLERQGEAFF. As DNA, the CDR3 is TGTGCCAGCAGCTTGGAGCGACAGGGAGAAGCTTTCTTT.

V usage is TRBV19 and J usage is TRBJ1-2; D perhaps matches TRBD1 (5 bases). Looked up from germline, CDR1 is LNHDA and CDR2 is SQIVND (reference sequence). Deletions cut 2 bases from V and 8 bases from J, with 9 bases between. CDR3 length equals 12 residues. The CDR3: CASSIQGEGYTF. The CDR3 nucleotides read TGTGCCAGTAGTATACAAGGGGAAGGCTACACCTTC.

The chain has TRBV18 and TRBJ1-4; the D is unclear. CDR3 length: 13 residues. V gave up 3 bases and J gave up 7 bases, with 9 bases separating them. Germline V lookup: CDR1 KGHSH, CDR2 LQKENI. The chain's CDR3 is CASSPQSGEKLFF. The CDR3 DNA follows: TGTGCCAGCTCACCCCAGTCAGGTGAAAAACTGTTTTTT. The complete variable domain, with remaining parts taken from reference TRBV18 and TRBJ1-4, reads NAGVMQNPRHLVRRRGQEARLRCSPMKGHSHVYWYRQLPEEGLKFMVYLQKENIIDESGMPKERFSAEFPKEGPSILRIQQVVRGDSAAYFCASSPQSGEKLFFGSGTQLSVL.

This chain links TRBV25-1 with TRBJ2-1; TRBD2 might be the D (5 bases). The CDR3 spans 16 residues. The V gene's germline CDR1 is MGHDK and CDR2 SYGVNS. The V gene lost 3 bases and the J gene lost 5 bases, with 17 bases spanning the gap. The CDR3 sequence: CASSEARVAANNEQFF. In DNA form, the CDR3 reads TGTGCCAGCAGTGAGGCGAGGGTAGCAGCCAACAATGAGCAGTTCTTC.

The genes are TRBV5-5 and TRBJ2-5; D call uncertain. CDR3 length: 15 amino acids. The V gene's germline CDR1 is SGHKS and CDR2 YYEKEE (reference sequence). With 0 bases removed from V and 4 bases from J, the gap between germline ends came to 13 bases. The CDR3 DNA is TGTGCCAGCAGCTTGGCCGTCGCCACTCTAGAGACCCAGTACTTC. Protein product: CASSLAVATLETQYF.

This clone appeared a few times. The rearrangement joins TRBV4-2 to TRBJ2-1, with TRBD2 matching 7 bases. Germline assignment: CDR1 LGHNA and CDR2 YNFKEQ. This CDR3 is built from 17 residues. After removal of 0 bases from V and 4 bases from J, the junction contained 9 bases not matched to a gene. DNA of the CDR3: TGTGCCAGCAGCCAAGAGAAGGGGCGGGAGTCATACAATGAGCAGTTCTTC. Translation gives CASSQEKGRESYNEQFF.

The CDR3 DNA sequence: TGTGCCAGCTCCCTCCAGCGGGAGGGGGAGCAGTACTTC. Translation gives CASSLQREGEQYF. This chain uses TRBV11-3 with TRBJ2-7; TRBD2 matches at 10 bases. Trimming took 8 bases from V and 7 from J; bases not matched to a gene: 8. This CDR3 comprises 13 residues. Germline CDR1 and CDR2: SGHNT and YENEEA.

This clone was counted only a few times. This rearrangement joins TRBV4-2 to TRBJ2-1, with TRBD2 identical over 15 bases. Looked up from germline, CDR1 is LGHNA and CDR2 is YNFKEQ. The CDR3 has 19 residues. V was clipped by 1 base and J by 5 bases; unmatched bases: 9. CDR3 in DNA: TGTGCCAGCAGCCAAGGCGGGACTAGCGGGAGGAGTTTCCACAATGAGCAGTTCTTC. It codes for CASSQGGTSGRSFHNEQFF.

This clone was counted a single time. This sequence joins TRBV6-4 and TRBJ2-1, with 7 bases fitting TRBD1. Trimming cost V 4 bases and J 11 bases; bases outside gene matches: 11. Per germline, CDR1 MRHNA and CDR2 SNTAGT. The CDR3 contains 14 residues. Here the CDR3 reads CASSAERQGLQQFF. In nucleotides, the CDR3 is TGTGCCAGCAGTGCGGAACGACAGGGCCTTCAGCAGTTCTTC.

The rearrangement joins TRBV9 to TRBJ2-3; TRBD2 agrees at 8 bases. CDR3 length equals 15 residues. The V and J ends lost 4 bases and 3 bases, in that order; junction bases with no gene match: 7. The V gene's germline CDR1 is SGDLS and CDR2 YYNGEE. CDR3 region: CASSIGTSMTDTQYF. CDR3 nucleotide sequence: TGTGCCAGCAGCATTGGGACTAGTATGACAGATACGCAGTATTTT.

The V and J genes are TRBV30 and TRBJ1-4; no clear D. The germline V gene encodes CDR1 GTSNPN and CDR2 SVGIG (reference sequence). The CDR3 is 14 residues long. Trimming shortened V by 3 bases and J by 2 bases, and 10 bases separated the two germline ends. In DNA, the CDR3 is TGTGCCTGGAGACGGAGTACGACTAATGAAAAACTGTTTTTT. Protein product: CAWRRSTTNEKLFF.

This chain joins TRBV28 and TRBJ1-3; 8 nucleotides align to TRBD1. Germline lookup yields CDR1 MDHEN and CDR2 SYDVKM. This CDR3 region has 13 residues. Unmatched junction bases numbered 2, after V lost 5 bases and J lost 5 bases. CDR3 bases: TGTGCCAGCAGTACCAGGGGGCGAAACACCATATATTTT. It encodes CASSTRGRNTIYF.

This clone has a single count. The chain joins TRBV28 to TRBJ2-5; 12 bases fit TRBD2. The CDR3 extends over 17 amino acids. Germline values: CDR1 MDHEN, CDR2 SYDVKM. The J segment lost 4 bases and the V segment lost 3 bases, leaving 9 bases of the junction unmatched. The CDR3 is CASSLSSGRALVETQYF. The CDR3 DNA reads TGTGCCAGCAGTTTGTCTAGCGGGAGGGCCCTCGTAGAGACCCAGTACTTC.

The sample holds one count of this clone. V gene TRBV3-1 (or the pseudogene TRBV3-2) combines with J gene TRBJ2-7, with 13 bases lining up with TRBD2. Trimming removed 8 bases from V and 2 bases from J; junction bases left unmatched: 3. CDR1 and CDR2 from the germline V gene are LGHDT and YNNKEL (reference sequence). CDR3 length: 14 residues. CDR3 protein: CASSGTSGTYEQYF. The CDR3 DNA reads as TGTGCCAGCTCGGGGACTAGCGGGACCTACGAGCAGTACTTC.

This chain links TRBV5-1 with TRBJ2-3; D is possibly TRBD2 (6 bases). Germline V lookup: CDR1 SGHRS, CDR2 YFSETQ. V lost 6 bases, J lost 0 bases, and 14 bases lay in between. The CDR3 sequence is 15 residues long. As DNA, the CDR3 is TGCGCCAGCAAGTCCCAGCGGGCGAGCACAGATACGCAGTATTTT. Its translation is CASKSQRASTDTQYF. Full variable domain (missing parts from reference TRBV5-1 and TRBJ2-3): KAGVTQTPRYLIKTRGQQVTLSCSPISGHRSVSWYQQTPGQGLQFLFEYFSETQRNKGNFPGRFSGRQFSNSRSEMNVSTLELGDSALYLCASKSQRASTDTQYFGPGTRLTVL.

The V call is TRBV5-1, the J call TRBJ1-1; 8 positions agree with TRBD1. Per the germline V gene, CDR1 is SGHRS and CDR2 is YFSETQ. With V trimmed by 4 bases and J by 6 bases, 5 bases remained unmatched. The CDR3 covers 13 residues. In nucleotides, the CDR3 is TGCGCCAGCAGCGAGGCGACAGGGGCTGAAGCTTTCTTT. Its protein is CASSEATGAEAFF.